The 4 T cell receptor beta chains reported below all come from one sample, sequenced in a study of blood T cell repertoires in COVID-19. Profiling relied on immunoSEQ multiplex PCR, and the TCRdb table lists in-frame clones only, not all of them. This sample yields around 150,000 clones, of which about 86% are seen a single time; around 8.3% belongs to the top ten. The sequenced sample consisted of peripheral blood. These receptors originate from a man in his sixties with acute or convalescent COVID-19.

This clone has just a few counts. The chain links TRBV7-2 to TRBJ2-6, with D possibly matching TRBD2 (6 bases). Germline V lookup: CDR1 SGHTA, CDR2 FQGNSA. This CDR3 has 16 amino acids. CDR3 in amino acids: CATRGIPNSGANVLTF. The CDR3 DNA reads as TGTGCTACACGGGGGATCCCAAATTCTGGGGCCAACGTCCTGACTTTC.

The V gene is TRBV2, the J gene TRBJ2-1, with 7 positions matching TRBD1. Losses at the gene ends were 6 bases for V and 3 bases for J; bases not matched to a gene: 8. CDR1 and CDR2 from the germline V gene are SNHLY and FYNNEI. The CDR3 length is 15 residues. For the CDR3, the DNA is TGTGCCAGCAGGGTGGGGTCAGGGGGCTACAATGAGCAGTTCTTC. Translation gives CASRVGSGGYNEQFF.

The chain uses TRBV7-6 and TRBJ1-4; D is undetermined. Per the germline V gene, CDR1 is SGHVS and CDR2 is FNYEAQ. This CDR3 region has 14 residues. Between the trimmed V and J ends, which lost 5 bases and 4 bases, there was a span of 11 bases. This chain's CDR3 is CASSNFRGNEKLFF. CDR3 coding DNA: TGTGCCAGCAGCAACTTTCGTGGTAATGAAAAACTGTTTTTT. The entire variable domain, with the rest obtained from reference TRBV7-6 and TRBJ1-4, is as follows: GAGVSQSPRYKVTKRGQDVALRCDPISGHVSLYWYRQALGQGPEFLTYFNYEAQQDKSGLPNDRFSAERPEGSISTLTIQRTEQRDSAMYRCASSNFRGNEKLFFGSGTQLSVL.

This CDR3 reads CASSPRRGGPKTYNEQFF. The CDR3 bases are TGTGCCAGCTCACCCCGCCGTGGAGGGCCTAAAACCTACAATGAGCAGTTCTTC. This chain connects TRBV18 to TRBJ2-1; a possible D gene is TRBD2 (6 bases). This CDR3 spans 18 amino acids. V was clipped by 3 bases and J by 2 bases, with 20 bases between them. Germline values: CDR1 KGHSH, CDR2 LQKENI.